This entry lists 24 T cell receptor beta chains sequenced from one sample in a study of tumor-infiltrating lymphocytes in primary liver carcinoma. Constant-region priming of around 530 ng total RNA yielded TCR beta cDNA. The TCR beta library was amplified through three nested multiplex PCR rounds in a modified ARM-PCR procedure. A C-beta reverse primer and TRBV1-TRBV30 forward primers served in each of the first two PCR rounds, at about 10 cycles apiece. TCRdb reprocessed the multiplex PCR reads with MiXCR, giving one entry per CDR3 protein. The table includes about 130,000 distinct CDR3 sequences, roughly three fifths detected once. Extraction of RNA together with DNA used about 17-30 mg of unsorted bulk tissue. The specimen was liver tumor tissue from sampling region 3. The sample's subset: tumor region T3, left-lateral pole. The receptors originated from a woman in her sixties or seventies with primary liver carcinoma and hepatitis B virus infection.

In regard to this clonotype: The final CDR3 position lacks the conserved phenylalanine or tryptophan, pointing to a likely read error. CDR3 nucleotide sequence: TGCGCCAGCAGCCAAGCCCCTCGAGGCGATGCAGCTAACTATGGCTACACCTAC. It yields the protein CASSQAPRGDAANYGYTY. This chain connects TRBV4-1 to TRBJ1-2; no definite D call. From germline, CDR1 is MGHRA and CDR2 YSYEKL. With 1 base removed from V and 0 bases from J, the gap between germline ends came to 18 bases. The CDR3 is 18 residues long.

The CDR3 region has the DNA TGTGCCAGCAAAGAAATTCCGGACAGCACCGGGGAGCTGTTTTTT. Its translation is CASKEIPDSTGELFF. This rearrangement joins TRBV6-5 to TRBJ2-2, with a possible D match to TRBD1 (6 bases). The CDR3 sequence is 15 residues long. Germline values: CDR1 MNHEY, CDR2 SVGAGI. The germline V and J ends were trimmed by 7 bases and 4 bases, with 16 bases remaining between them.

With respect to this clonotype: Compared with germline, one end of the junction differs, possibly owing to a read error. DNA of the CDR3: TGTGCCAGCAGTGAATTTAACTGGCGGAAACAGGGTTCTGCTGAAGCAATCTTT. Amino acid sequence: CASSEFNWRKQGSAEAIF. The chain recombines TRBV6-1 with TRBJ1-1, with D perhaps matching TRBD1 (6 bases). Germline V gives CDR1 MNHNS, CDR2 SASEGT. CDR3 length: 18 amino acids.

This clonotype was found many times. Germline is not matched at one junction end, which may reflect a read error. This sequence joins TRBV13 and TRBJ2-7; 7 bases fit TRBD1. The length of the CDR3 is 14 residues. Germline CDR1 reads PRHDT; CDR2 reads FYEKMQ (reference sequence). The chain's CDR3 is CASSVGTDIYEQYF. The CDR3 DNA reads TGTGCCAGCAGCGTAGGGACAGACATCTACGAGCAGTACTTC.

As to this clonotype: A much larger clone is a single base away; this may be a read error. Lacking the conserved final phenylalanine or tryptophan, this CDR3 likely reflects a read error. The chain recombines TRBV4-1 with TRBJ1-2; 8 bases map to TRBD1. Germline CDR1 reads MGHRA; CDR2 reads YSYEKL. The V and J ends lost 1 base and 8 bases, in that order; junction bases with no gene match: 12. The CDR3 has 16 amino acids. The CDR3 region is CASSQGWGQASGGYTY. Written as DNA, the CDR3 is TGCGCCAGCAGCCAAGGCTGGGGACAGGCCTCGGGGGGCTACACCTAC.

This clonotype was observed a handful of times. The CDR3 coding sequence is TGTGCCAGCAGCTCTGCCGGACTATCTCCGCGGGAGCAGTACTTC. Translation gives CASSSAGLSPREQYF. V and J are TRBV5-6 and TRBJ2-7; D perhaps matches TRBD2 (6 bases). Deletions cut 3 bases from V and 7 bases from J, with 20 bases between. From germline, CDR1 is SGHDT and CDR2 YYEEEE. The CDR3 is made up of 15 amino acids.

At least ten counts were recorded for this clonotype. The CDR3 DNA reads as TGCGCCAGCAGCCAGCGACTAGCGGGAGAGGGTGGCACAGATACGCAGTATTTT. It codes for CASSQRLAGEGGTDTQYF. The V and J genes are TRBV4-1 and TRBJ2-3; 12 nucleotides match TRBD2. The CDR3 has 18 amino acids. V shed 3 bases, J shed 1 base, and the junction held 8 bases outside the gene matches. Germline CDR1 is MGHRA and CDR2 is YSYEKL.

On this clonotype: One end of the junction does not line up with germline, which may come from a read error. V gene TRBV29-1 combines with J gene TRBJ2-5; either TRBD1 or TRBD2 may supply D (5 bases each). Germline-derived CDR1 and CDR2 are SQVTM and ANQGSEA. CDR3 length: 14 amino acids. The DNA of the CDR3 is TGCAACGCCCTGGGGACCTCGGAGATGGAGACCCGGTACTTC. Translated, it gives CNALGTSEMETRYF.

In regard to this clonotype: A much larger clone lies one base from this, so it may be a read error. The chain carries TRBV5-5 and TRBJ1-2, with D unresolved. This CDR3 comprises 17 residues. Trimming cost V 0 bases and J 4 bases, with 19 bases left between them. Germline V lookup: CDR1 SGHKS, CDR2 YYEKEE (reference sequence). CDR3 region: CASSLVKDSLRSYGYTF. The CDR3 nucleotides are TGTGCCAGCAGCTTGGTCAAGGATAGTTTACGTTCCTATGGCTACACCTTC.

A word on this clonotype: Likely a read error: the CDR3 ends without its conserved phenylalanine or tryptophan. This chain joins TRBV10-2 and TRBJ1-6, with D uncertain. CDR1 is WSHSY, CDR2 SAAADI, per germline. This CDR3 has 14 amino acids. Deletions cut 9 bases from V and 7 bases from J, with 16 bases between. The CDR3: CASKPDGRNSPLHL. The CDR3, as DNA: TGCGCCAGTAAACCGGACGGGAGAAATTCACCCCTCCACCTT.

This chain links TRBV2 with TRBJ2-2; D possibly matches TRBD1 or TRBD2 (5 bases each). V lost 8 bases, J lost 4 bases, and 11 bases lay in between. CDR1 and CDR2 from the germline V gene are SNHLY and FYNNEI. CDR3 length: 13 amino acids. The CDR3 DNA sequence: TGTGCCAGCGGGGGTGTTGTCACCGGGGAGCTGTTTTTT. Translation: CASGGVVTGELFF.

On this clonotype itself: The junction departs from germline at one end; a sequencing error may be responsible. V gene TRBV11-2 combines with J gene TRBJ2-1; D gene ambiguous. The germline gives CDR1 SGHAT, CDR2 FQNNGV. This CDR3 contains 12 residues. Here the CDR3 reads CASSLGENEQFF. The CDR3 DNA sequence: TGTGCCAGCAGCTTAGGAGAGAATGAGCAATTCTTC.

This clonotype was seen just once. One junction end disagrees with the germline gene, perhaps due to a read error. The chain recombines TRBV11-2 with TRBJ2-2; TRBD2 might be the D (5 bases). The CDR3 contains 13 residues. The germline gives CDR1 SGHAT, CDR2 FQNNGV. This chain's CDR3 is CAGSLDRTGELLF. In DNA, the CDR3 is TGTGCAGGCAGCTTAGATAGGACTGGGGAGCTGCTTTTT.

CDR3 nucleotides: TGCAGCGTAGTAGTGGGATTAGCGGTATACAATGAGCAGTTCTTC. Encoded protein: CSVVVGLAVYNEQFF. The chain carries TRBV29-1 and TRBJ2-1; TRBD2 might be the D (6 bases). The CDR3 runs to 15 residues. Trimming removed 6 bases at V and 4 bases at J, with 19 bases between. CDR1 is SQVTM and CDR2 is ANQGSEA in the germline V gene.

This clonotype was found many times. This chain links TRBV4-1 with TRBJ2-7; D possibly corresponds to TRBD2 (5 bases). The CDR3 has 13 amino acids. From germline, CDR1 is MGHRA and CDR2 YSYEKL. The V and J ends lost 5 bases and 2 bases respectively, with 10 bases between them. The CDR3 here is CASSLSGTYEQYF. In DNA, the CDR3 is TGCGCCAGCAGCTTGTCCGGGACCTACGAGCAGTACTTC.

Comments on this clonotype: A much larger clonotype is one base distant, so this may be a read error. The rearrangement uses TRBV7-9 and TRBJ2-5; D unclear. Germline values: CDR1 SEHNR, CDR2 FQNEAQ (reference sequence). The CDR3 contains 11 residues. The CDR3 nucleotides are TGTGCCGGCAGCTTCGAAGAGACCCAGTACTTC. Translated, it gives CAGSFEETQYF.

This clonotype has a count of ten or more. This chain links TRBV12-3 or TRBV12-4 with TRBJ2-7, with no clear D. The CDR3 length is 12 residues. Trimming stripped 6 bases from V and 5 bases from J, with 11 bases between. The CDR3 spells CASSVRFHEQYF. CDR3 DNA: TGTGCCAGCAGCGTCAGGTTCCACGAGCAGTACTTC.

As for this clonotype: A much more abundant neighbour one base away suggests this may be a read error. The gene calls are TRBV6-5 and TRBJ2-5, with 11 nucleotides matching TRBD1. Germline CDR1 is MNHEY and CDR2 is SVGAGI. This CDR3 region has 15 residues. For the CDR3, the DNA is TGTACCAGCAGTGACCGGACAGGGGGCCGGGAGACCCAGTACTTC. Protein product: CTSSDRTGGRETQYF.

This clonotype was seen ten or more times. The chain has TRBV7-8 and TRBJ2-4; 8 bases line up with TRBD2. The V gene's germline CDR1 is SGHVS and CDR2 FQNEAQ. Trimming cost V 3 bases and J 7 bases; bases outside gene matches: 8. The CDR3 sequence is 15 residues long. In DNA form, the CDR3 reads TGTGCCAGCAGCTTCTCAGCGGGAGAATTGAACATTCAGTACTTC. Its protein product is CASSFSAGELNIQYF.

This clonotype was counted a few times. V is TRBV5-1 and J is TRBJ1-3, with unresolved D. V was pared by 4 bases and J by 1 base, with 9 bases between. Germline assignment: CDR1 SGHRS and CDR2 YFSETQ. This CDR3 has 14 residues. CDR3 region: CASSLSQSGNTIYF. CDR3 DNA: TGCGCCAGCAGCCTCTCCCAATCTGGAAACACCATATATTTT.

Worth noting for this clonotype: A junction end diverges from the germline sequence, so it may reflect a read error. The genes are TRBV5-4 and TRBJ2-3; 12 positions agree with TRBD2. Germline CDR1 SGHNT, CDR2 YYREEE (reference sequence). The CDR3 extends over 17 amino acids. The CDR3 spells CASSLNGLAGSTNTQYF. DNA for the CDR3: TGTGCCAGCAGCCTAAACGGACTAGCGGGGAGCACAAATACGCAGTATTTT. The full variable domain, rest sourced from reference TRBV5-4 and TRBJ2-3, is ETGVTQSPTHLIKTRGQQVTLRCSSQSGHNTVSWYQQALGQGPQFIFQYYREEENGRGNFPPRFSGLQFPNYSSELNVNALELDDSALYLCASSLNGLAGSTNTQYFGPGTRLTVL.

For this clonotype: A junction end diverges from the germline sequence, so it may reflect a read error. Written as DNA, the CDR3 is TGTGTCAGCAGCATGCCCTCCTACGATGAGCAGTTCTTC. Amino acid sequence: CVSSMPSYDEQFF. The chain joins TRBV7-9 to TRBJ2-1; no clear D gene. This CDR3 region has 13 residues. Germline CDR1 and CDR2: SEHNR and FQNEAQ (reference sequence).

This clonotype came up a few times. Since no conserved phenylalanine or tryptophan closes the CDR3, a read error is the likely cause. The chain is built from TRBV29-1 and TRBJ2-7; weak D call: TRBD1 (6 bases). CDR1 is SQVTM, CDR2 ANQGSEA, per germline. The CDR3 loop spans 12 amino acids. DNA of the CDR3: TGCAGCGCCCGGACAGAGGCCTATGAGCAGTACATC. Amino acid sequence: CSARTEAYEQYI.

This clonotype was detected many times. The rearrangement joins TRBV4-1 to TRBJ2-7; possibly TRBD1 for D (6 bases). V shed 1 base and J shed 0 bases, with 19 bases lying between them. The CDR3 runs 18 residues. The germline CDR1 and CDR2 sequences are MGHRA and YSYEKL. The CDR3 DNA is TGCGCCAGCAGCCAAGCCAGGGGCGGGCAGGGAAGCTCCTACGAGCAGTACTTC. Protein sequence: CASSQARGGQGSSYEQYF.